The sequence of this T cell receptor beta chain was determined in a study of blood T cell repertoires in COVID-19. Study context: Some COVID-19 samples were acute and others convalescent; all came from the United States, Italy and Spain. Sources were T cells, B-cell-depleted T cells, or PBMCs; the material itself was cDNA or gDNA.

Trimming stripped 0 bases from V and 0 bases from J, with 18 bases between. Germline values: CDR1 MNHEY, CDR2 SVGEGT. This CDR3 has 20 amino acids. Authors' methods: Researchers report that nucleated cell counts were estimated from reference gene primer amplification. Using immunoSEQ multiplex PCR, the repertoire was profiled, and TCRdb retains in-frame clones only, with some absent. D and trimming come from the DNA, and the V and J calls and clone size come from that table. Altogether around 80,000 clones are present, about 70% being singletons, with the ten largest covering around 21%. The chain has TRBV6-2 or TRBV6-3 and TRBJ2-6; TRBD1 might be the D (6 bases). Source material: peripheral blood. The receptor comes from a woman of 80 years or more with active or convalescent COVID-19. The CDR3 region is CASSYSLATGQSSGANVLTF. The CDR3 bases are TGTGCCAGCAGTTACTCGCTCGCCACAGGGCAGAGCTCTGGGGCCAACGTCCTGACTTTC.